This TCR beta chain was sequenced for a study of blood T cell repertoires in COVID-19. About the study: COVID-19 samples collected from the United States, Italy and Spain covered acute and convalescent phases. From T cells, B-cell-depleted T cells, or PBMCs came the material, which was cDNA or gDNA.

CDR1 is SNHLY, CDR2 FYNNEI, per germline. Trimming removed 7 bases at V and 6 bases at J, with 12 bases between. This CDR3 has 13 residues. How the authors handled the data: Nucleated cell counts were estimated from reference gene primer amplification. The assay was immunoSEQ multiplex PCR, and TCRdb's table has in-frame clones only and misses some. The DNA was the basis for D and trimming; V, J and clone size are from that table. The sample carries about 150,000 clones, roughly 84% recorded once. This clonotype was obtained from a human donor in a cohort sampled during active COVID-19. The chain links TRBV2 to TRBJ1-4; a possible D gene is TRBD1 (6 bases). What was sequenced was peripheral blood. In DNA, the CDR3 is TGTGCCAGCAAGGGGGGGGTGGATGAAAAACTGTTTTTT. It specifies CASKGGVDEKLFF.